The 27 T cell receptor beta chains listed next were all sequenced from one sample in a study of PD-L1 blockade in urothelial cancer (dated by TCRdb to about 2017). Libraries were made using the immunoSEQ multiplex PCR assay. The table was pulled from immuneACCESS by TCRdb, which kept in-frame rearrangements only. Such tables lose some clones; where checked, under half of the loss comes from unresolved V genes, and the rest has no known cause. For this sample the table gives 35,000 to 45,000 clones, of which over 70% were detected only once. The ten largest make up around 3.4% of the sample. Here the sequenced sample was PBMCs, taken around atezolizumab (anti-PD-L1) treatment. The source of these receptors is a man aged 65 to 79 with urothelial cancer.

The chain links TRBV27 to TRBJ1-5; D may be TRBD1 (5 bases). Trimming took 2 bases from V and 7 from J, leaving 12 bases between them. From germline, CDR1 is MNHEY and CDR2 SMNVEV (reference sequence). This CDR3 has 14 residues. CDR3 bases: TGTGCCAGCAGTTTAAGGGGTAACCAACAGCCCCAGCATTTT. Amino acids: CASSLRGNQQPQHF.

The CDR3 reads CASSVRDPRMAFF. The CDR3 DNA follows: TGTGCCAGCAGTGTGCGGGACCCCAGGATGGCTTTCTTT. The chain employs TRBV28 and TRBJ1-1; D might be TRBD1 (5 bases). The CDR3 covers 13 residues. CDR1 is MDHEN, CDR2 SYDVKM, per germline. V was shortened by 5 bases and J by 11 bases, with 18 bases between the two germline ends.

The chain is built from TRBV9 and TRBJ2-3; D is ambiguous. Trimming cost V 0 bases and J 2 bases, with 4 bases left between them. CDR1 SGDLS and CDR2 YYNGEE come from the germline V gene. The CDR3 has 13 residues. The CDR3 here is CASSVDFTDTQYF. In nucleotides, the CDR3 is TGTGCCAGCAGCGTAGACTTCACAGATACGCAGTATTTT.

This chain connects TRBV25-1 to TRBJ2-1; the D gene is possibly TRBD2 (5 bases). CDR3 size: 12 residues. Trimming took 5 bases from V and 9 from J, leaving 11 bases between them. Germline V gene data show CDR1 as MGHDK and CDR2 as SYGVNS. CDR3 sequence reads: CASSPGIGEQFF. The CDR3 nucleotides read TGTGCCAGCAGTCCGGGGATTGGTGAGCAGTTCTTC.

The chain employs TRBV30 and TRBJ2-3; 10 bases align to TRBD2. The CDR3 sequence is 18 residues long. Trimming cost V 3 bases and J 0 bases; bases outside gene matches: 12. CDR1 is GTSNPN and CDR2 is SVGIG in the germline V gene (reference sequence). The CDR3 protein is CAWRTRSGGARSTDTQYF. CDR3 bases: TGTGCCTGGAGGACCCGAAGCGGGGGGGCACGGAGCACAGATACGCAGTATTTT.

CDR3: CASSHPGGRAHNEQFF. The CDR3 nucleotides read TGTGCCAGCAGCCACCCTGGAGGGAGGGCACACAATGAGCAGTTCTTC. The rearrangement uses TRBV5-6 and TRBJ2-1, with TRBD2 matching over 7 bases. The CDR3 contains 16 residues. Trimming cost V 4 bases and J 5 bases; bases outside gene matches: 12. Per the germline V gene, CDR1 is SGHDT and CDR2 is YYEEEE.

This clone was counted a single time. This rearrangement joins TRBV27 to TRBJ2-7, with 7 bases that match TRBD2. Germline lookup yields CDR1 MNHEY and CDR2 SMNVEV (reference sequence). With 8 bases clipped from V and 5 bases from J, the junction kept 9 bases outside the gene matches. The CDR3 spans 13 residues. This CDR3 is CASWVASGNEQYF. As DNA, the CDR3 is TGTGCCAGCTGGGTCGCCAGCGGGAACGAGCAGTACTTC.

The rearrangement joins TRBV28 to TRBJ2-1, with D possibly TRBD1 on 6 matching bases. Per germline, CDR1 MDHEN and CDR2 SYDVKM. CDR3 length: 12 amino acids. Between the trimmed V and J ends, which lost 3 bases and 10 bases, there was a span of 10 bases. The CDR3 is CASSFGQSEQFF. The CDR3 DNA is TGTGCCAGCAGTTTCGGACAGTCCGAGCAGTTCTTC.

The J gene is TRBJ2-7, the V gene TRBV7-9; D might be TRBD2 (6 bases). CDR1 SEHNR and CDR2 FQNEAQ come from the germline V gene (reference sequence). Deletions cut 1 base from V and 2 bases from J, with 12 bases between. The CDR3 spans 15 residues. CDR3 nucleotides: TGTGCCAGCAGCTTAGGGGGGAGGTCCCCCTACGAGCAGTACTTC. It specifies CASSLGGRSPYEQYF.

This clone appeared once. V gene TRBV5-4 combines with J gene TRBJ1-1; 8 bases agree with TRBD1. The germline V gene encodes CDR1 SGHNT and CDR2 YYREEE (reference sequence). The ends lost 0 bases at V and 5 bases at J; junction bases unmatched: 9. The CDR3 has 16 amino acids. The CDR3 loop reads CASSLVGQGAWTEAFF. CDR3 nucleotide sequence: TGTGCCAGCAGCTTGGTGGGGCAGGGGGCTTGGACTGAAGCTTTCTTT.

CDR3 sequence (DNA): TGTGCCAGCAGCTTAGTCATCCGGAGGGTCCAGCCCCAGCATTTT. Protein: CASSLVIRRVQPQHF. The chain links TRBV11-2 to TRBJ1-5; unclear D gene. Germline-derived CDR1 and CDR2 are SGHAT and FQNNGV. V lost 1 base, J lost 7 bases, and 14 bases lay in between. CDR3 length equals 15 residues.

This chain joins TRBV5-8 and TRBJ2-1; 8 positions match TRBD1. Per germline, CDR1 SGHTS and CDR2 YDEGEE. Trimming cost V 0 bases and J 8 bases; bases outside gene matches: 7. This CDR3 is built from 15 residues. The DNA of the CDR3 is TGTGCCAGCAGCTTGGGGACAGGGCGGTCGGATGAGCAGTTCTTC. Translated, it gives CASSLGTGRSDEQFF.

The chain has TRBV2 and TRBJ1-4; TRBD1 aligns across 7 bases. The junction had 10 bases not matched to a gene; V was cut back by 6 bases and J by 9 bases. Looked up from germline, CDR1 is SNHLY and CDR2 is FYNNEI. CDR3 size: 14 residues. The CDR3: CASRLRDRSKKLFF. CDR3 nucleotide sequence: TGTGCCAGCAGACTCCGGGACAGAAGTAAAAAACTGTTTTTT.

The V and J genes are TRBV7-9 and TRBJ2-1; the match to TRBD2 covers 8 bases. This CDR3 spans 17 amino acids. The junction had 15 bases not matched to a gene; V was cut back by 4 bases and J by 7 bases. Per germline, CDR1 SEHNR and CDR2 FQNEAQ (reference sequence). The CDR3 reads CASSSFAPSGSGNEQFF. For the CDR3, the DNA is TGTGCCAGCAGCTCATTCGCCCCTAGCGGGTCCGGAAATGAGCAGTTCTTC. Using reference TRBV7-9 and TRBJ2-1 for the parts outside the CDR3, the full variable domain is DTGVSQNPRHKITKRGQNVTFRCDPISEHNRLYWYRQTLGQGPEFLTYFQNEAQLEKSRLLSDRFSAERPKGSFSTLEIQRTEQGDSAMYLCASSSFAPSGSGNEQFFGPGTRLTVL.

Of note for this clone: Other DNA sequences in the sample encode the same CDR3. The chain is built from TRBV7-2 and TRBJ2-7; D perhaps matches TRBD2 (6 bases). In germline, CDR1 is SGHTA, CDR2 FQGNSA. The CDR3 loop spans 14 amino acids. V was shortened by 1 base and J by 3 bases, with 10 bases between the two germline ends. The CDR3 nucleotides are TGTGCCAGCAGCTTAGGGGCGGGGAGCTACGAGCAGTACTTC. Translating it yields CASSLGAGSYEQYF.

This clone came up a few times. The CDR3 DNA is TGTGCCAGCAGTCAGACAGGGAGGAATTCACCCCTCCACTTT. Translated: CASSQTGRNSPLHF. The chain employs TRBV6-5 and TRBJ1-6; 7 positions match TRBD1. The CDR3 has 14 amino acids. Germline CDR1 is MNHEY and CDR2 is SVGAGI. V lost 5 bases to trimming and J lost 7 bases; unmatched junction nucleotides: 5.

The J gene is TRBJ2-5, the V gene TRBV11-2; D remains unclear. Per germline, CDR1 SGHAT and CDR2 FQNNGV. The CDR3 extends over 11 amino acids. The V and J ends lost 4 bases and 4 bases respectively, with 4 bases between them. CDR3 loop: CASSSGETQYF. Here the CDR3 DNA reads TGTGCCAGCAGCTCGGGAGAGACCCAGTACTTC.

This clone was seen a few times. This chain connects TRBV9 to TRBJ1-6; possible D gene TRBD1, 5 bases. This CDR3 has 14 residues. Germline assignment: CDR1 SGDLS and CDR2 YYNGEE. Trimming pared 7 bases from V and 9 bases from J, leaving 17 bases between. The CDR3 DNA reads TGTGCCAGCGCAAGGGGTAGGGTAGGTTCACCCCTCCACTTT. This gives the protein CASARGRVGSPLHF.

CDR3 in DNA: TGTGCCAGCAGCCCTGATAAGGGCGGTCCCCCCAGGGGGAACACTGAAGCTTTCTTT. It yields the protein CASSPDKGGPPRGNTEAFF. The chain is built from TRBV9 and TRBJ1-1; maybe TRBD1 (6 bases). V lost 4 bases and J lost 1, with 26 bases in between. CDR3 length: 19 residues. CDR1 is SGDLS and CDR2 is YYNGEE in the germline V gene.

This clone appeared a few times. The rearrangement joins TRBV11-3 to TRBJ2-2; 13 nucleotides agree with TRBD2. The germline V gene has CDR1 SGHNT and CDR2 YENEEA. There are 15 residues in the CDR3. The V gene end was trimmed by 4 bases and the J gene end by 6 bases; junction bases not matched to a gene: 2. Written as DNA, the CDR3 is TGTGCCAGCAGCTACGGACTAGCGGGAGCCGGGGAGCTGTTTTTT. This codes for CASSYGLAGAGELFF.

CDR3 sequence reads: CASSGGRYEKLFF. The CDR3 bases are TGTGCCAGCAGTGGGGGGCGGTATGAAAAACTGTTTTTT. The rearrangement joins TRBV2 to TRBJ1-4; tentatively, D is TRBD1 (6 bases). This CDR3 spans 13 amino acids. V dropped 4 bases and J dropped 6 bases, with 9 bases sitting between them. Germline values: CDR1 SNHLY, CDR2 FYNNEI.

This chain uses TRBV5-1 with TRBJ2-5, with D possibly matching TRBD2 (6 bases). V lost 0 bases and J 1 base, leaving 13 bases between the germline ends. This CDR3 region has 16 residues. The germline gives CDR1 SGHRS, CDR2 YFSETQ. CDR3 sequence reads: CASSLGASAFQETQYF. Here the CDR3 DNA reads TGCGCCAGCAGCTTGGGGGCTAGCGCTTTCCAAGAGACCCAGTACTTC.

The chain links TRBV4-2 to TRBJ2-1; TRBD2 matches 10 bases. Germline loops: CDR1 LGHNA, CDR2 YNFKEQ. J lost 4 bases, V lost 2 bases, and 5 bases had no gene match. This CDR3 is built from 16 residues. The CDR3 DNA is TGTGCCAGCAGCCAACAACTAGCGGGACTTTACAATGAGCAGTTCTTC. Translated, it gives CASSQQLAGLYNEQFF.

V is TRBV2 and J is TRBJ2-7; D not resolved. CDR3 length equals 14 residues. CDR1 is SNHLY and CDR2 is FYNNEI in the germline V gene. Trimming stripped 6 bases from V and 5 bases from J, with 17 bases between. CDR3 amino acids: CASRYGLTRHEQYF. In nucleotides, the CDR3 is TGTGCCAGCAGATACGGCCTGACAAGGCACGAGCAGTACTTC.

The J gene is TRBJ1-5, the V gene TRBV7-2; 7 positions match TRBD1. From germline, CDR1 is SGHTA and CDR2 FQGNSA. V was clipped by 5 bases and J by 4 bases; unmatched bases: 8. The CDR3 is 15 residues long. CDR3 region: CASSEVPGGNQPQHF. For the CDR3, the DNA is TGTGCCAGCAGCGAAGTCCCAGGGGGTAATCAGCCCCAGCATTTT.

The J gene is TRBJ1-2, the V gene TRBV4-1; 10 positions match TRBD1. The CDR3 covers 14 residues. Germline V gives CDR1 MGHRA, CDR2 YSYEKL. J lost 6 bases, V lost 2 bases, and 3 bases had no gene match. The CDR3 reads CASSQRQGANGYTF. DNA of the CDR3: TGCGCCAGCAGCCAACGACAGGGGGCGAATGGCTACACCTTC.

This chain connects TRBV25-1 to TRBJ2-2; D gene uncertain. Looked up from germline, CDR1 is MGHDK and CDR2 is SYGVNS. The CDR3 sequence is 12 residues long. Trimming cost V 3 bases and J 7 bases, with 6 bases left between them. CDR3 nucleotide sequence: TGTGCCAGCAGTGATAACGGCGGGGAGCTGTTTTTT. The encoded protein is CASSDNGGELFF.